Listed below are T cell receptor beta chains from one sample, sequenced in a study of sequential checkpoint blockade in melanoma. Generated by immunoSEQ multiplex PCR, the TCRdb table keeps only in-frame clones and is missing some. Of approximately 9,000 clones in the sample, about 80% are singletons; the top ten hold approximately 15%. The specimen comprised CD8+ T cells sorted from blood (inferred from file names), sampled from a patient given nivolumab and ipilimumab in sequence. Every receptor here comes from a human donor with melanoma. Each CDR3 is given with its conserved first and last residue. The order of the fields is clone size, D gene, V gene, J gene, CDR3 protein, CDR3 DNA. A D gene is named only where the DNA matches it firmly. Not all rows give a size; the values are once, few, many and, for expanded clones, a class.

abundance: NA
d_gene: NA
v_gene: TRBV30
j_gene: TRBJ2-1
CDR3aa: CAWSVGGEMWVNEQFF
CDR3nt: TGTGCCTGGAGTGTGGGAGGCGAAATGTGGGTCAATGAGCAGTTCTTC

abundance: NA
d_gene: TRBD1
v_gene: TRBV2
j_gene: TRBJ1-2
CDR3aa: CASSEQTGGYGYTF
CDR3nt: TGTGCCAGCAGTGAACAGACAGGGGGCTATGGCTACACCTTC

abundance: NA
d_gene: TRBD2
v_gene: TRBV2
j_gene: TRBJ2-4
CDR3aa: CASGRAGGKNIQYF
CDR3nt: TGTGCCAGCGGCCGAGCGGGAGGGAAGAACATTCAGTACTTC

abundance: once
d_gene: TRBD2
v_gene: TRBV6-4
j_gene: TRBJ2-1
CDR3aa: CASSEALAGGAEQFF
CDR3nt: TGTGCCAGCAGTGAGGCACTAGCGGGAGGAGCTGAGCAGTTCTTC

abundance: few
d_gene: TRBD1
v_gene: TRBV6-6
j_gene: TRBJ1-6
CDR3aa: CASSVGQGWTSPLHF
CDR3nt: TGTGCCAGCAGTGTGGGACAGGGTTGGACTTCACCCCTCCACTTT

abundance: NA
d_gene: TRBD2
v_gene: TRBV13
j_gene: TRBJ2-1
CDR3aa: CASGHRASGGDEQFF
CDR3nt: TGTGCCAGCGGCCATCGGGCTAGCGGGGGGGATGAGCAGTTCTTC

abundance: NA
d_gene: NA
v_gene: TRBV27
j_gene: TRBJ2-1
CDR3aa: CASSQRNEQFF
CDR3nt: TGTGCCAGCAGTCAACGGAATGAGCAGTTCTTC

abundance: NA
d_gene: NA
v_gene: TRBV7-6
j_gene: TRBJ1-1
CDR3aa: CASSSTEDQGLGWNTEAFF
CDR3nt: TGTGCCAGCAGCTCCACCGAAGACCAGGGTTTGGGTTGGAACACTGAAGCTTTCTTT

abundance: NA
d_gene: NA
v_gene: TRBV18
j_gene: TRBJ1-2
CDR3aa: CASSPSSGTPYGYTF
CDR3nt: TGTGCCAGCTCACCATCATCCGGGACTCCCTATGGCTACACCTTC

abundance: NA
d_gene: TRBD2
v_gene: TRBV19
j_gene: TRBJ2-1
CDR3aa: CASSINLAGGPPKQFF
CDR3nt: TGTGCCAGTAGTATAAATCTAGCGGGGGGCCCCCCCAAGCAGTTCTTC

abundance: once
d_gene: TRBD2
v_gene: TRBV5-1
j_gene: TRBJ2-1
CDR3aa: CASSFGTSGGRGINEQFF
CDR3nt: TGCGCCAGCAGCTTCGGGACTAGCGGGGGCCGAGGCATCAATGAGCAGTTCTTC

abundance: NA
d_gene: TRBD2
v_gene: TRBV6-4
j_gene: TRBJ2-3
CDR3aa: CASSSSGGADTQYF
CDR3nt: TGTGCCAGCAGTTCTAGCGGGGGGGCAGATACGCAGTATTTT

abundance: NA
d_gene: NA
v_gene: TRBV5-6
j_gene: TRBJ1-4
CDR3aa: CASSLKQGLEKLFF
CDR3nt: TGTGCCAGCAGCTTGAAACAGGGATTGGAAAAACTGTTTTTT

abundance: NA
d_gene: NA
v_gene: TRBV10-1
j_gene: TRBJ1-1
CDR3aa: CASSDTSGSTEAFF
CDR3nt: TGCGCCAGCAGTGACACCTCAGGGTCCACTGAAGCTTTCTTT

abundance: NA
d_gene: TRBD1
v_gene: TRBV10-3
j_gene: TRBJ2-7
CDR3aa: CAISPTGRGYEQYF
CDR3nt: TGTGCCATCAGTCCGACAGGGCGCGGGTACGAGCAGTACTTC

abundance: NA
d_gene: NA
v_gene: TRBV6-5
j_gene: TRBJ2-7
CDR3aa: CASSYSWQDHGEQYF
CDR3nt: TGTGCCAGCAGTTACTCGTGGCAGGATCATGGCGAGCAGTACTTC

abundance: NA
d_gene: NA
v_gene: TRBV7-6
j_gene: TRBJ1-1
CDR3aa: CASSLSYEANTEAFF
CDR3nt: TGTGCCAGCAGCTTGAGCTATGAAGCAAACACTGAAGCTTTCTTT

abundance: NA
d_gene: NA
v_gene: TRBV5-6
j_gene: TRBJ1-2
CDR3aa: CASSLGGAYGYTF
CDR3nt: TGTGCCAGCAGCTTGGGTGGAGCCTATGGCTACACCTTC

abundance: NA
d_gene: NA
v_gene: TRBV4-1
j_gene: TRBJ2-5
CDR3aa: CASSPQGGETQYF
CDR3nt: TGCGCCAGCAGCCCGCAGGGAGGAGAGACCCAGTACTTC

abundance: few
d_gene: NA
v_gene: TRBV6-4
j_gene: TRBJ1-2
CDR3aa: CASSVTETDYGYTF
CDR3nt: TGTGCCAGCAGTGTAACTGAAACCGACTATGGCTACACCTTC

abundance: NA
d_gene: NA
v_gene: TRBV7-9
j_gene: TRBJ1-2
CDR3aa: CASSLQGNWDGYTF
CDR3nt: TGTGCCAGCAGCTTACAGGGGAATTGGGATGGCTACACCTTC

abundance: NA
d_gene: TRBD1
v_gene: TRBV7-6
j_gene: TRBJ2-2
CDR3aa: CASSLTDRESIYDTGELFF
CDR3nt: TGTGCCAGCAGCTTAACGGACAGGGAATCCATCTATGACACCGGGGAGCTGTTTTTT

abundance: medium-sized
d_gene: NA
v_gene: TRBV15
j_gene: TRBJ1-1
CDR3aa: CATSSRRGTEAFF
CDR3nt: TGTGCCACCAGCAGTAGAAGGGGCACTGAAGCTTTCTTT

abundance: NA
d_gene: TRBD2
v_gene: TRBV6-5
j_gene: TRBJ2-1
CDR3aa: CTTGLASDEQFF
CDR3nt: TGTACTACGGGACTAGCGTCTGATGAGCAGTTCTTC

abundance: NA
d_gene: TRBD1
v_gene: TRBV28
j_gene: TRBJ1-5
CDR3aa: CASSFTGDQPQHF
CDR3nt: TGTGCCAGCAGTTTTACAGGGGACCAGCCCCAGCATTTT

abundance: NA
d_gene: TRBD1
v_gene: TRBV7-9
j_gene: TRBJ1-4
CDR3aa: CASSSDRESEKLFF
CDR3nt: TGTGCCAGCAGTTCGGACAGGGAGAGTGAAAAACTGTTTTTT

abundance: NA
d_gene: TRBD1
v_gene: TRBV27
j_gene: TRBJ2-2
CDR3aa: CASTLNQGAHNTGELFF
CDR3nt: TGTGCCAGCACCCTCAACCAGGGGGCTCACAACACCGGGGAGCTGTTTTTT

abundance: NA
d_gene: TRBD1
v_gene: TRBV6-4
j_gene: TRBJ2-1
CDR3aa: CASSAGTGSNEQFF
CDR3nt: TGTGCCAGCAGCGCCGGGACAGGGAGCAATGAGCAGTTCTTC

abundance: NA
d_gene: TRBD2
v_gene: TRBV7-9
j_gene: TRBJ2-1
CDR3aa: CASSLFQGIAGYNEQFF
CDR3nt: TGTGCCAGCAGCTTGTTCCAGGGAATAGCGGGGTACAATGAGCAGTTCTTC

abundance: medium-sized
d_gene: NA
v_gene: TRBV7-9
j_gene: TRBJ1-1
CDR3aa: CASSQTQGEAFF
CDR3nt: TGTGCCAGCAGCCAAACCCAGGGTGAAGCTTTCTTT

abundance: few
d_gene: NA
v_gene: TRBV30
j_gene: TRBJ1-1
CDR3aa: CAWYSRAPRGSEAFF
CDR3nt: TGTGCCTGGTACTCAAGGGCTCCTCGTGGGAGTGAAGCTTTCTTT

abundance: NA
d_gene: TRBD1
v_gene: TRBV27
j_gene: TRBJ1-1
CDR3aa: CASSLSGTGLTEAFF
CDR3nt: TGTGCCAGCAGTTTATCCGGGACAGGGTTGACTGAAGCTTTCTTT

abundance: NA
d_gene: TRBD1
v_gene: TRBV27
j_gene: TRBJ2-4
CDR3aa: CASSQGTGWDKNIQYF
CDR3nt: TGTGCCAGCAGTCAGGGGACAGGGTGGGACAAAAACATTCAGTACTTC

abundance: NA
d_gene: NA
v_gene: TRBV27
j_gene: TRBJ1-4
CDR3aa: CASSPAGGLNEKLFF
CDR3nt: TGTGCCAGCAGCCCTGCCGGGGGTCTGAATGAAAAACTGTTTTTT

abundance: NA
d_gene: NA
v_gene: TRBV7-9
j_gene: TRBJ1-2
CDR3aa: CASSPPDGYTF
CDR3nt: TGTGCCAGCAGCCCCCCAGATGGCTACACCTTC

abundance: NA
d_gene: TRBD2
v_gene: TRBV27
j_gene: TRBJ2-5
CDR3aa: CASMGGRGEVWETQYF
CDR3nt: TGTGCCAGCATGGGGGGACGGGGGGAGGTTTGGGAGACCCAGTACTTC

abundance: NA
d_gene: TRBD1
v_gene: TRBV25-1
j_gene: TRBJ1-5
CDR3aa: CASSRTGEVQPQHF
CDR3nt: TGTGCCAGCAGCAGGACAGGGGAGGTTCAGCCCCAGCATTTT

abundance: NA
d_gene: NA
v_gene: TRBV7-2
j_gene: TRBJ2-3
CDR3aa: CASSSSTGDTQYF
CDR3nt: TGTGCCAGCAGCTCTAGTACGGGGGATACGCAGTATTTT

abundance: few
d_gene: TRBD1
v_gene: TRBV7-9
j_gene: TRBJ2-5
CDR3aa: CASSFMDREETQYF
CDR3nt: TGTGCCAGCAGCTTCATGGACAGGGAGGAGACCCAGTACTTC

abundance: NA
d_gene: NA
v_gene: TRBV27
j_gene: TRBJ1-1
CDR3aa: CASSKTENTEAFF
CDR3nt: TGTGCCAGCAGTAAGACAGAGAACACTGAAGCTTTCTTT